The 9 T cell receptor beta chains below were found in one sample sequenced in a study of pediatric ulcerative colitis. During colonoscopy, one to two rectal pinch biopsies were collected. The data were produced by immunoSEQ multiplex PCR, yet TCRdb's version contains in-frame clones alone and is incomplete. The repertoire holds around 34,000 clones, with roughly three quarters as singletons. The sample taken for sequencing was gut tissue. These receptors came from a boy aged 5-17 years with mild ulcerative colitis.

V gene TRBV5-4 combines with J gene TRBJ2-7; the D is unclear. V was pared by 1 base and J by 4 bases, with 9 bases between. The CDR3 runs to 13 residues. Germline values: CDR1 SGHNT, CDR2 YYREEE (reference sequence). For the CDR3, the DNA is TGTGCCAGCAGCTTGTCCCTGGATTACGAGCAGTACTTC. It specifies CASSLSLDYEQYF.

This chain connects TRBV27 to TRBJ1-5; D unresolved. The CDR3 has 14 residues. In germline, CDR1 is MNHEY, CDR2 SMNVEV (reference sequence). The ends were cut back, 2 bases at V and 6 bases at J, with 11 bases in the middle. CDR3 region: CASSLNRQSQPQHF. The CDR3 coding sequence is TGTGCCAGCAGTTTAAATCGGCAAAGTCAGCCCCAGCATTTT.

The rearrangement joins TRBV16 to TRBJ2-7; D may match TRBD1 or TRBD2 (5 bases each). Germline V gene data show CDR1 as KGHSY and CDR2 as FQNENV. The germline V and J ends were trimmed by 2 bases and 2 bases, with 10 bases remaining between them. The CDR3 has 14 residues. The CDR3 spells CASSQGTATYEQYF. The CDR3 DNA reads as TGTGCCAGCAGCCAAGGGACCGCAACCTACGAGCAGTACTTC.

The chain combines TRBV5-8 with TRBJ2-1; TRBD2 matches 9 bases. The CDR3 is made up of 17 amino acids. V was pared by 4 bases and J by 3 bases, with 11 bases of the junction left unmatched. Germline assignment: CDR1 SGHTS and CDR2 YDEGEE. The CDR3 loop is CASSPLRGSGGYNEQFF. Here the CDR3 DNA reads TGTGCCAGCAGCCCACTTAGAGGTAGCGGGGGCTACAATGAGCAGTTCTTC.

A few counts support this clone. The chain carries TRBV7-9 and TRBJ1-2; D is possibly TRBD1 (6 bases). Germline values: CDR1 SEHNR, CDR2 FQNEAQ (reference sequence). CDR3 length: 13 residues. Deletions cut 5 bases from V and 5 bases from J, with 12 bases between. CDR3 bases: TGTGCCAGCAGCCAGGGACATCTGTATGGCTACACCTTC. It codes for CASSQGHLYGYTF.

The rearrangement links TRBV5-8 to TRBJ2-5; D not certain. The germline V and J ends were trimmed by 0 bases and 1 base, with 7 bases remaining between them. The CDR3 consists of 14 residues. Germline values: CDR1 SGHTS, CDR2 YDEGEE. The CDR3, as DNA: TGTGCCAGCAGCTTGGTACGGATCCAAGAGACCCAGTACTTC. It encodes CASSLVRIQETQYF.

J is TRBJ2-2 and V is TRBV12-5, with D unresolved. V dropped 4 bases and J dropped 4 bases, with 7 bases sitting between them. This CDR3 contains 13 residues. The germline CDR1 and CDR2 sequences are LGHNT and FRNRAP. The CDR3 loop reads CASGYPSTGELFF. CDR3 bases: TGTGCTAGTGGTTATCCTTCCACCGGGGAGCTGTTTTTT.

This chain connects TRBV13 to TRBJ2-5; TRBD2 matches at 7 bases. The germline CDR1 and CDR2 sequences are PRHDT and FYEKMQ (reference sequence). V was clipped by 5 bases and J by 5 bases; unmatched bases: 11. The CDR3 runs to 15 residues. CDR3 nucleotide sequence: TGTGCCAGCAGCCTTCGACTAGCTGTGGGGGAGACCCAGTACTTC. The encoded protein is CASSLRLAVGETQYF.

The chain employs TRBV5-1 and TRBJ2-2; D is unclear. Germline lookup yields CDR1 SGHRS and CDR2 YFSETQ. V gave up 3 bases and J gave up 7 bases, with 7 bases separating them. This CDR3 comprises 12 residues. In nucleotides, the CDR3 is TGCGCCAGCAGCTCAGTCGGCGGGGAGCTGTTTTTT. Translation: CASSSVGGELFF.